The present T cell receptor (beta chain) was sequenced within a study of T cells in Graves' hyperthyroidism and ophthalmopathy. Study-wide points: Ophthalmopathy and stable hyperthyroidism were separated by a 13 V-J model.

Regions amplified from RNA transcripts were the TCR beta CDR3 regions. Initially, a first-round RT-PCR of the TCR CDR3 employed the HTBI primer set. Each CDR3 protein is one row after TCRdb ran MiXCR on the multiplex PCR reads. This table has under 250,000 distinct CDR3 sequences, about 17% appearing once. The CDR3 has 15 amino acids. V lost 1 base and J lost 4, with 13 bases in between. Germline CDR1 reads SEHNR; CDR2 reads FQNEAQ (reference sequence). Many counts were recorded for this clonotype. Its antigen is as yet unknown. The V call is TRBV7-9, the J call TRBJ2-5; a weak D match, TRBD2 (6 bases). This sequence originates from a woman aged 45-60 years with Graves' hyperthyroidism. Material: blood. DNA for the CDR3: TGTGCCAGCAGCTTAGTCGGCGGGGAAGGAGAGACCCAGTACTTC. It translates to CASSLVGGEGETQYF.